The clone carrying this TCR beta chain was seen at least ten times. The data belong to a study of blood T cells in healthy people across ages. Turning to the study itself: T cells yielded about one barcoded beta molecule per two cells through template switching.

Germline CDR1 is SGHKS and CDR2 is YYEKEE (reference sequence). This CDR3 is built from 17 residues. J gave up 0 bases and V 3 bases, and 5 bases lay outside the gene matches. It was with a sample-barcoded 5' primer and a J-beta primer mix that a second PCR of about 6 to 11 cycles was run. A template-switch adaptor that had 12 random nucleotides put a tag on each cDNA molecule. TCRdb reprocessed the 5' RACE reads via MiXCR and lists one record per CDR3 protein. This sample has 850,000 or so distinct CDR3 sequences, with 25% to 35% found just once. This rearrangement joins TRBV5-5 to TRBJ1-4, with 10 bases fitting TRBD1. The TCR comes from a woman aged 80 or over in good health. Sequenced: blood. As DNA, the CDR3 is TGTGCCAGCAGCTCCAGACAGGGGGCCGCAACTAATGAAAAACTGTTTTTT. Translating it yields CASSSRQGAATNEKLFF.